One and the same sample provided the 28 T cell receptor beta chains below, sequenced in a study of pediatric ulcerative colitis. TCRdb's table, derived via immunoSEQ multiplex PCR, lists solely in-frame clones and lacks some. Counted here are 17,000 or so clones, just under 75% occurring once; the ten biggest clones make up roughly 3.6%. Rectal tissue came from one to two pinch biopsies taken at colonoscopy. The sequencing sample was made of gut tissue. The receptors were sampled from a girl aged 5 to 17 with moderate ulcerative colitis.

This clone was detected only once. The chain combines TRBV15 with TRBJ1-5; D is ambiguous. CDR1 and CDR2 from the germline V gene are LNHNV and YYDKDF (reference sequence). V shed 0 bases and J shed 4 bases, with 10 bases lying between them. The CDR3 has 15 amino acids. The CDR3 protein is CATSRDERQNQPQHF. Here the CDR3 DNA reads TGTGCCACCAGCAGAGATGAACGGCAAAATCAGCCCCAGCATTTT.

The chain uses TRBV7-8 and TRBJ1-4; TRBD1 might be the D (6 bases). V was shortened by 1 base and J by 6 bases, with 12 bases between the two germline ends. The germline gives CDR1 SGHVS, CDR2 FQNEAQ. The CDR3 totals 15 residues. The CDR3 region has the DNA TGTGCCAGCAGCTTAGGAATGCAGGGGTATGAAAAACTGTTTTTT. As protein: CASSLGMQGYEKLFF.

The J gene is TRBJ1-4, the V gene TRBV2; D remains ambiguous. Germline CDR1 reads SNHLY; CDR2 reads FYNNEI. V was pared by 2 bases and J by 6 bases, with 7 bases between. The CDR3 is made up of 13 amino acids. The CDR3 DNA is TGTGCCAGCAGTGAAAGGGAATATGAAAAACTGTTTTTT. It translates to CASSEREYEKLFF.

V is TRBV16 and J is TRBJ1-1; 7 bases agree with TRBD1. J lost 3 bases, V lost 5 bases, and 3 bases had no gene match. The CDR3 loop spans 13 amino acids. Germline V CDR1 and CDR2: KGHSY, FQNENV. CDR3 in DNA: TGTGCCAGCAGCAGGGGGCGAGACACTGAAGCTTTCTTT. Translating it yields CASSRGRDTEAFF. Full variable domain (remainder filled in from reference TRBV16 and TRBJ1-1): GEEVAQTPKHLVRGEGQKAKLYCAPIKGHSYVFWYQQVLKNEFKFLISFQNENVFDETGMPKERFSAKCLPNSPCSLEIQATKLEDSAVYFCASSRGRDTEAFFGQGTRLTVV.

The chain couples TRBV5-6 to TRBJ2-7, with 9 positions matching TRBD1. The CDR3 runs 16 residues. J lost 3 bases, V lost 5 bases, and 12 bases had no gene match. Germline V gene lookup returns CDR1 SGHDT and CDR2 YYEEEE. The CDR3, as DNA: TGTGCCAGCAGTCCGGACCCGGGACAGGGTGTCTACGAGCAGTACTTC. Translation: CASSPDPGQGVYEQYF.

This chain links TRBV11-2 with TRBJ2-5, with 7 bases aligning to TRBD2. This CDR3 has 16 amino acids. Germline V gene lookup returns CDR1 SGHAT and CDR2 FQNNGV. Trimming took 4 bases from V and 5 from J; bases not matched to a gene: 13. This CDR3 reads CASSSSPGGSWETQYF. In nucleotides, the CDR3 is TGTGCCAGCAGCTCCTCCCCGGGGGGAAGTTGGGAGACCCAGTACTTC.

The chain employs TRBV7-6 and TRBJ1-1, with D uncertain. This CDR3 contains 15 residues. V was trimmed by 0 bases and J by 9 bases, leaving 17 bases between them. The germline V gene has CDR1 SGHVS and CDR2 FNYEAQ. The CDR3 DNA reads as TGTGCCAGCAGCTTAGCCTCCGGGCAGGATAATAAAGCTTTCTTT. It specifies CASSLASGQDNKAFF. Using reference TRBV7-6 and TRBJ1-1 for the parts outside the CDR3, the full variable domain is GAGVSQSPRYKVTKRGQDVALRCDPISGHVSLYWYRQALGQGPEFLTYFNYEAQQDKSGLPNDRFSAERPEGSISTLTIQRTEQRDSAMYRCASSLASGQDNKAFFGQGTRLTVV.

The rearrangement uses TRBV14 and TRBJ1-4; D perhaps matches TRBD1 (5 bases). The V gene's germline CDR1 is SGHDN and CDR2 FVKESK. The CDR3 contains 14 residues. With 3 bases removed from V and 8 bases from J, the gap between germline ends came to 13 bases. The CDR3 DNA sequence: TGTGCCAGCAGCCACGGGGCCCTGAGGGAAAAACTGTTTTTT. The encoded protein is CASSHGALREKLFF.

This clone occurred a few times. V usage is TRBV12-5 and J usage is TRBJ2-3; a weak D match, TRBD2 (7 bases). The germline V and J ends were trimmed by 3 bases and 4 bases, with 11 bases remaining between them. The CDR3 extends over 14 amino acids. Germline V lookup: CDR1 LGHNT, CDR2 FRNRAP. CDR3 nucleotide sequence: TGTGCTAGTGGTTTCGGGGGGCGGGCAGATACGCAGTATTTT. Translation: CASGFGGRADTQYF.

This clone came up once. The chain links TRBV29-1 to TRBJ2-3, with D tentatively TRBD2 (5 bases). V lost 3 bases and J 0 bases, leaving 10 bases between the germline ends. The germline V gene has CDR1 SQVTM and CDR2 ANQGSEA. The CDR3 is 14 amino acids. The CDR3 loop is CSVELAYSTDTQYF. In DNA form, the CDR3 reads TGCAGCGTTGAGCTAGCATATAGCACAGATACGCAGTATTTT.

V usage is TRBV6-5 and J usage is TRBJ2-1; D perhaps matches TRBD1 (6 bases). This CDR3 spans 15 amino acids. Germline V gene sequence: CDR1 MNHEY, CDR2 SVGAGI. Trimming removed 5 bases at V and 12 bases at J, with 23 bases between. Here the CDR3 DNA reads TGTGCCAGCAGTCATGGGACAAGGATAAGCGCTACGCAGTTCTTC. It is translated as CASSHGTRISATQFF.

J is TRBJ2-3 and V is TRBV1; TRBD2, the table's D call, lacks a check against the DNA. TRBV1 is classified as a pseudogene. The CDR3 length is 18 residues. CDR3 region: CTSSQRLLAVPSTDTQYF. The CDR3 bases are TGCACCAGCAGCCAAAGGCTACTAGCGGTACCTAGCACAGATACGCAGTATTTT.

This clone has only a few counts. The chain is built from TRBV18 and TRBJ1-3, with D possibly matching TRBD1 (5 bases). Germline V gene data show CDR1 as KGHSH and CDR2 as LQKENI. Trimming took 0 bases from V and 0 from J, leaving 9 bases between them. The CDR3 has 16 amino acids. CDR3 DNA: TGTGCCAGCTCACCACCGGGGGGGAGCTCTGGAAACACCATATATTTT. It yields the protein CASSPPGGSSGNTIYF.

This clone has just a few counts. The CDR3 region is CASSPDPTGNPQYF. The CDR3 nucleotides are TGTGCCAGCAGCCCAGACCCTACAGGGAACCCGCAGTATTTT. V is TRBV7-3 and J is TRBJ2-3, with D perhaps TRBD1 (6 bases). The CDR3 loop spans 14 amino acids. CDR1 and CDR2 from the germline V gene are SGHTA and FQGTGA. V was clipped by 5 bases and J by 10 bases, with 19 bases between them.

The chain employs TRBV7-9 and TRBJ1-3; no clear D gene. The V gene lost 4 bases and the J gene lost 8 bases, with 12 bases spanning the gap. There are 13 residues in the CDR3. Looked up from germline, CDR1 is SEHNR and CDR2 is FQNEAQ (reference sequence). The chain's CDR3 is CASSWPGSDTIYF. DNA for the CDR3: TGTGCCAGCAGCTGGCCCGGGTCGGACACCATATATTTT.

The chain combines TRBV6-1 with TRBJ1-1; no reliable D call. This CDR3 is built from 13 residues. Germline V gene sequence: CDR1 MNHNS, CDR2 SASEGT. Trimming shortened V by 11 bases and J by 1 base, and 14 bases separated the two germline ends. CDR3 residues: CAHTWGRNTEAFF. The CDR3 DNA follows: TGTGCCCACACATGGGGTCGGAACACTGAAGCTTTCTTT.

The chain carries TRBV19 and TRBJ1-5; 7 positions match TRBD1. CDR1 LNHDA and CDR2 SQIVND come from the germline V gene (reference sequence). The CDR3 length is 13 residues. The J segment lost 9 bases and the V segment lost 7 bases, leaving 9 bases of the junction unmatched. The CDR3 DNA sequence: TGTGCCAGTACCACCTCCCGACAGGGGCCCCAGCATTTT. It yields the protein CASTTSRQGPQHF.

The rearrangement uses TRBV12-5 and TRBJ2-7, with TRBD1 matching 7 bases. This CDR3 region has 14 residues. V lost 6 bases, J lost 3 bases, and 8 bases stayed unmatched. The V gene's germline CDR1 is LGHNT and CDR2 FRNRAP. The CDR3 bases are TGTGCTAGTGGCTCCGGGACAGAGTACTACGAGCAGTACTTC. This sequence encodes CASGSGTEYYEQYF. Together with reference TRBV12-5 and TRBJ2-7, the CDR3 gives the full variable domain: DARVTQTPRHKVTEMGQEVTMRCQPILGHNTVFWYRQTMMQGLELLAYFRNRAPLDDSGMPKDRFSAEMPDATLATLKIQPSEPRDSAVYFCASGSGTEYYEQYFGPGTRLTVT.

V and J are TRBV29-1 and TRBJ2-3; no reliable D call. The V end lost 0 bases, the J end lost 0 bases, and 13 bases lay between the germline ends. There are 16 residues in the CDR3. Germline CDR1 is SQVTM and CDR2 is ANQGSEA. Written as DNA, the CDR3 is TGCAGCGTTGAAGATCGGCACACGACTAGCACAGATACGCAGTATTTT. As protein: CSVEDRHTTSTDTQYF.

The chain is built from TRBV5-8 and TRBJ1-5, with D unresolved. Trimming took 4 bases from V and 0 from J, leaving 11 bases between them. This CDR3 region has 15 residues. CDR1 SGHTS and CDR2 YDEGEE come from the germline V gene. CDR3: CASSTRDNSNQPQHF. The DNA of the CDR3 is TGTGCCAGCAGCACCAGAGATAATAGCAATCAGCCCCAGCATTTT.

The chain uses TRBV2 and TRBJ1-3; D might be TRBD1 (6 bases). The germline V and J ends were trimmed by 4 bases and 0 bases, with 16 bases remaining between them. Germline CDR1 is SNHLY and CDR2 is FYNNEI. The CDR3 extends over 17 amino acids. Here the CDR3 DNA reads TGTGCCAGCAGTGTTGGGGGGCCCAGTTCCTCTGGAAACACCATATATTTT. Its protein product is CASSVGGPSSSGNTIYF.

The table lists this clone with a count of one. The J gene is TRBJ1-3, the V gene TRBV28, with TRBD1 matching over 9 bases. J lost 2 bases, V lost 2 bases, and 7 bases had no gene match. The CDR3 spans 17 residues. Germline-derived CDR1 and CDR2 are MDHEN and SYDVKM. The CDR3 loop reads CASSLTWGQGTGNTIYF. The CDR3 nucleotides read TGTGCCAGCAGTTTAACCTGGGGACAGGGAACTGGAAACACCATATATTTT.

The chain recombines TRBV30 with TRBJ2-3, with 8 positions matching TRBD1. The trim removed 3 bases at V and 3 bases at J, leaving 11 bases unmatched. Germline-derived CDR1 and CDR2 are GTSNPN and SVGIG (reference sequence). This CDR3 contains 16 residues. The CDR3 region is CAWSTFTGGVTDTQYF. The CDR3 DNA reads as TGTGCCTGGAGCACCTTCACAGGGGGTGTGACAGATACGCAGTATTTT.

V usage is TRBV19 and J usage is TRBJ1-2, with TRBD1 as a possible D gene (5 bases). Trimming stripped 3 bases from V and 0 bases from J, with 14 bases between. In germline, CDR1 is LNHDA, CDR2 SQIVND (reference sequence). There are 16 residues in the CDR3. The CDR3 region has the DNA TGTGCCAGTAGTATCGCACTTGGGACCGCTAACTATGGCTACACCTTC. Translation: CASSIALGTANYGYTF.

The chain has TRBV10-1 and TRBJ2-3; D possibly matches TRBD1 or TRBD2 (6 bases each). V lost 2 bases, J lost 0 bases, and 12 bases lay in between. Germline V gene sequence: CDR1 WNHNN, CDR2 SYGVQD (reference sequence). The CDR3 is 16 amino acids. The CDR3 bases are TGCGCCAGCAGTGAGCGGGGGCAGATCAGCACAGATACGCAGTATTTT. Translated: CASSERGQISTDTQYF.

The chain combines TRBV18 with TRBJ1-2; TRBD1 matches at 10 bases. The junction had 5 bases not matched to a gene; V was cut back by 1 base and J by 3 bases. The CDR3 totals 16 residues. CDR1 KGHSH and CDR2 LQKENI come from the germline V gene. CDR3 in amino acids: CASSPRRDRGDYGYTF. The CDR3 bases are TGTGCCAGCTCACCACGACGGGACAGGGGTGACTATGGCTACACCTTC. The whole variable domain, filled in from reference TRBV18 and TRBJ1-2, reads NAGVMQNPRHLVRRRGQEARLRCSPMKGHSHVYWYRQLPEEGLKFMVYLQKENIIDESGMPKERFSAEFPKEGPSILRIQQVVRGDSAAYFCASSPRRDRGDYGYTFGSGTRLTVV.

CDR3 DNA sequence: TGTGCCAGCAGCCCGGGACTCCCGGGTCGGACGCAGTATTTT. The encoded protein is CASSPGLPGRTQYF. This sequence joins TRBV9 and TRBJ2-3, with a weak D call TRBD2 (6 bases). The V gene lost 4 bases and the J gene lost 9 bases, with 18 bases spanning the gap. CDR1 is SGDLS, CDR2 YYNGEE, per germline. CDR3 size: 14 residues.

The chain's CDR3 is CASSKGSAGGFYEQYF. CDR3 bases: TGTGCCAGCAGTAAAGGGAGCGCAGGGGGCTTCTACGAGCAGTACTTC. The chain recombines TRBV25-1 with TRBJ2-7; TRBD1 aligns across 8 bases. The germline V gene has CDR1 MGHDK and CDR2 SYGVNS. V lost 5 bases and J lost 3; bases outside the gene matches: 12. This CDR3 contains 16 residues.